Below are 14 T cell receptor beta chains sequenced from a single sample in a study of cytomegalovirus exposure and HLA in healthy donors. The PCR employed 60 Vbeta primers together with 13 Jbeta primers. The table came from immunoSEQ multiplex PCR; TCRdb's copy has only in-frame clones and leaves some out. There are fewer than 250,000 clones in the sample; around 81% occur only once, and 10% lies in the top ten. Material: PBMCs. The receptors originated from a woman between 50 and 59 years old in good health and CMV-seropositive.

The J gene is TRBJ2-7, the V gene TRBV7-9; 8 nucleotides align to TRBD1. The CDR3 runs to 18 residues. Germline CDR1 SEHNR, CDR2 FQNEAQ (reference sequence). V lost 5 bases and J lost 7; bases outside the gene matches: 22. CDR3 residues: CASSRAQGTGGVLREQYF. In DNA form, the CDR3 reads TGTGCCAGCAGCCGTGCTCAAGGGACAGGAGGGGTTCTACGAGAGCAGTACTTC.

As DNA, the CDR3 is TGTGCCAGCGGACCTCCGAGACAGACATACAATGAGCAGTTCTTC. Its protein is CASGPPRQTYNEQFF. This chain uses TRBV28 with TRBJ2-1; possibly TRBD1 for D (5 bases). This CDR3 contains 15 residues. V was shortened by 8 bases and J by 4 bases, with 18 bases between the two germline ends. The germline gives CDR1 MDHEN, CDR2 SYDVKM.

This clone was seen a single time. V is TRBV15 and J is TRBJ1-4, with a possible D match to TRBD1 (5 bases). The CDR3 is 16 amino acids. Germline CDR1 is LNHNV and CDR2 is YYDKDF (reference sequence). V lost 0 bases, J lost 0 bases, and 8 bases lay in between. The CDR3, as DNA: TGTGCCACCAGCAGAGATCAGGGTGCAACTAATGAAAAACTGTTTTTT. Translation gives CATSRDQGATNEKLFF.

Only one count was recorded for this clone. The gene calls are TRBV15 and TRBJ2-4, with D maybe TRBD1 (6 bases). Germline CDR1 reads LNHNV; CDR2 reads YYDKDF (reference sequence). Trimming removed 4 bases from V and 0 bases from J, with 16 bases in between. The CDR3 has 17 residues. Here the CDR3 DNA reads TGTGCCACCAGCAAGGGGCCCGAGGGGGTAGCCAAAAACATTCAGTACTTC. Its translation: CATSKGPEGVAKNIQYF.

The chain carries TRBV12-2 and TRBJ1-2; the tabulated D call, TRBD1, remains unverified against the DNA. TRBV12-2 is a pseudogene segment. This CDR3 has 19 residues. CDR3 loop: CASRCPRGTGASVNYGYTF. CDR3 in DNA: TGTGCAAGTCGCTGCCCACGGGGGACAGGGGCTTCCGTTAACTATGGCTACACCTTC.

On this clone itself: A junction boundary mismatches the germline segment, possibly from a read error. This rearrangement joins TRBV5-1 to TRBJ1-1, with D uncertain. In germline, CDR1 is SGHRS, CDR2 YFSETQ. The CDR3 runs 14 residues. CDR3 coding DNA: TGTGCCAGCAGCTTGTCTATGGGAGACACTGAAGCTTTCTTT. It translates to CASSLSMGDTEAFF.

CDR3 loop: CASSPRGPGTSGYTF. In nucleotides, the CDR3 is TGTGCCAGCAGCCCTAGAGGCCCCGGGACTTCGGGCTACACCTTC. V is TRBV16 and J is TRBJ1-2; D possibly corresponds to TRBD1 (5 bases). The germline V gene encodes CDR1 KGHSY and CDR2 FQNENV. The CDR3 loop spans 15 amino acids. Trimming took off 4 bases at V and 8 bases at J, with 20 bases between the two ends.

The J gene is TRBJ1-4, the V gene TRBV5-1; 8 bases are a match to TRBD1. Germline V gives CDR1 SGHRS, CDR2 YFSETQ. V shed 4 bases, J shed 7 bases, and the junction held 9 bases outside the gene matches. The CDR3 totals 15 residues. The CDR3, as DNA: TGCGCCAGCAGCGGCCGTGAGGACAGGGCTGAAAAACTGTTTTTT. Translation gives CASSGREDRAEKLFF.

This clone was seen a few times. The rearrangement uses TRBV7-9 and TRBJ1-5; 7 bases fit TRBD1. Germline CDR1 and CDR2: SEHNR and FQNEAQ (reference sequence). The CDR3 extends over 15 amino acids. J lost 4 bases, V lost 5 bases, and 8 bases had no gene match. The CDR3 loop is CASSLTGQPNQPQHF. The CDR3 DNA sequence: TGTGCCAGCAGCCTTACGGGACAGCCTAATCAGCCCCAGCATTTT.

Remarks on this clone: The junction differs from germline at one of its ends, possibly a read error. J is TRBJ2-5 and V is TRBV5-6, with D perhaps TRBD2 (7 bases). The CDR3 runs to 11 residues. From germline, CDR1 is SGHDT and CDR2 YYEEEE. The CDR3 protein is CASTQGGVDDF. The CDR3 DNA reads TGTGCCAGCACCCAAGGGGGGGTGGACGACTTC.

The rearrangement joins TRBV19 to TRBJ2-5; tentative D call: TRBD1 (6 bases). The length of the CDR3 is 14 residues. In germline, CDR1 is LNHDA, CDR2 SQIVND (reference sequence). Trimming took off 7 bases at V and 2 bases at J, with 14 bases between the two ends. The CDR3 DNA is TGTGCCAGTACCCTGACAGGAGAACAAGAGACCCAGTACTTC. As protein: CASTLTGEQETQYF.

This chain links TRBV19 with TRBJ2-7, with D maybe TRBD2 (6 bases). V was pared by 10 bases and J by 2 bases, with 15 bases between. Germline V lookup: CDR1 LNHDA, CDR2 SQIVND (reference sequence). The CDR3 runs to 13 residues. The CDR3 DNA reads as TGTGCCACCGCCGGGACTCCTGCCTACGAGCAGTACTTC. It encodes CATAGTPAYEQYF.

As for this clone: One end of the junction does not line up with germline, which may come from a read error. The genes are TRBV5-4 and TRBJ2-5; the D gene is possibly TRBD1 (5 bases). The CDR3 has 16 residues. In germline, CDR1 is SGHNT, CDR2 YYREEE (reference sequence). CDR3 sequence: CASSLGPGNGQGTQYF. DNA for the CDR3: TGTGCCAGCAGCTTGGGGCCAGGGAACGGCCAAGGGACCCAGTACTTC. The variable domain in full, completed from reference TRBV5-4 and TRBJ2-5, reads ETGVTQSPTHLIKTRGQQVTLRCSSQSGHNTVSWYQQALGQGPQFIFQYYREEENGRGNFPPRFSGLQFPNYSSELNVNALELDDSALYLCASSLGPGNGQGTQYFGPGTRLLVL.

This clone was detected only a few times. The CDR3 region is CASIEELNTEAFF. DNA of the CDR3: TGTGCCAGTATTGAGGAGTTGAACACTGAAGCTTTCTTT. V usage is TRBV19 and J usage is TRBJ1-1; D is undetermined. This CDR3 comprises 13 residues. The germline CDR1 and CDR2 sequences are LNHDA and SQIVND (reference sequence). The V end was cut by 7 bases, the J end by 0 bases, with 9 bases between.